These 30 T cell receptor beta chains share one sample of origin, sequenced in a study of T-cell memory formation after mild COVID-19. A single record per CDR3 protein comes from TCRdb applying MiXCR to the 5' RACE reads. The profile shows some 310,000 distinct CDR3 sequences, 20% to 25% of them singletons. The specimen was PBMCs or a T cell subset sorted from them (not recorded which). Receptors were obtained from a man younger than 35 who had mild COVID-19 (a few samples of this study predate the infection). Cell type and time point are not known.

The gene calls are TRBV12-3 or TRBV12-4 and TRBJ1-6, with unresolved D. CDR3 length equals 14 residues. V was shortened by 3 bases and J by 7 bases, with 10 bases between the two germline ends. CDR3 sequence reads: CASSLLPSNSPLHF. CDR3 in DNA: TGTGCCAGCAGTTTGTTGCCCTCGAATTCACCCCTCCACTTT.

The chain employs TRBV29-1 and TRBJ2-7; D is unclear. The CDR3 runs 12 residues. Trimming left V 2 bases short and J 0 bases short, with 5 bases between. Germline V lookup: CDR1 SQVTM, CDR2 ANQGSEA. This CDR3 reads CSVEQDSYEQYF. DNA for the CDR3: TGCAGCGTTGAACAGGACTCCTACGAGCAGTACTTC.

This clonotype occurred a few times. The V and J genes are TRBV4-3 and TRBJ1-2; possible D gene TRBD1, 6 bases. V dropped 2 bases and J dropped 4 bases, with 14 bases sitting between them. Germline V gene sequence: CDR1 LGHNA, CDR2 YSLEER. The CDR3 extends over 15 amino acids. In DNA form, the CDR3 reads TGCGCCAGCAGCCAATCCGCAGGGGAGAGCTATGGCTACACCTTC. As protein: CASSQSAGESYGYTF.

This clonotype was recorded at least ten times. Here the CDR3 DNA reads TGTGCCAGCAGTTTGCAAGGGGCCCTGGGCTACACCTTC. Its protein product is CASSLQGALGYTF. The chain combines TRBV12-3 or TRBV12-4 with TRBJ1-2; tentatively, D is TRBD1 (5 bases). V lost 3 bases and J 8 bases, leaving 13 bases between the germline ends. The CDR3 spans 13 residues.

The chain links TRBV25-1 to TRBJ2-5; tentatively, D is TRBD2 (7 bases). The V gene's germline CDR1 is MGHDK and CDR2 SYGVNS. With 8 bases removed from V and 1 base from J, the gap between germline ends came to 14 bases. This CDR3 is 14 amino acids long. The CDR3 loop reads CASWAGAPQETQYF. The CDR3, as DNA: TGTGCCAGCTGGGCGGGGGCCCCCCAAGAGACCCAGTACTTC. The full variable domain, its missing parts supplied by reference TRBV25-1 and TRBJ2-5, is EADIYQTPRYLVIGTGKKITLECSQTMGHDKMYWYQQDPGMELHLIHYSYGVNSTEKGDLSSESTVSRIRTEHFPLTLESARPSHTSQYLCASWAGAPQETQYFGPGTRLLVL.

The chain couples TRBV29-1 to TRBJ2-3, with 11 bases fitting TRBD1. The CDR3 spans 15 residues. Germline V lookup: CDR1 SQVTM, CDR2 ANQGSEA. Trimming removed 5 bases from V and 5 bases from J; junction bases left unmatched: 9. The CDR3 spells CSVLSGTGGLDTQYF. DNA of the CDR3: TGCAGCGTTCTATCCGGGACAGGGGGATTAGATACGCAGTATTTT.

The chain is built from TRBV12-5 and TRBJ2-1; D gene ambiguous. Germline assignment: CDR1 LGHNT and CDR2 FRNRAP. The CDR3 spans 13 residues. Trimming removed 5 bases at V and 2 bases at J, with 7 bases between. The CDR3 DNA reads TGTGCTAGTGGTCTTGACACCTACAATGAGCAGTTCTTC. It specifies CASGLDTYNEQFF.

This clonotype turned up a few times. The rearrangement uses TRBV11-2 and TRBJ1-1; unclear D gene. Germline V gives CDR1 SGHAT, CDR2 FQNNGV. There are 15 residues in the CDR3. Trimming shortened V by 0 bases and J by 0 bases, and 8 bases separated the two germline ends. In DNA, the CDR3 is TGTGCCAGCAGCTTAGAATACAGAATGAACACTGAAGCTTTCTTT. Its translation is CASSLEYRMNTEAFF.

A few counts support this clonotype. The chain combines TRBV28 with TRBJ2-1; tentatively, D is TRBD1 or TRBD2 (5 bases each). V was trimmed by 6 bases and J by 9 bases, leaving 18 bases between them. Germline loops: CDR1 MDHEN, CDR2 SYDVKM. The CDR3 runs 14 residues. CDR3 in DNA: TGTGCCAGCAGCCCCTGGGACCTCAGAGGTGAGCAGTTCTTC. Its translation: CASSPWDLRGEQFF. Filled out from reference TRBV28 and TRBJ2-1, the complete variable domain reads DVKVTQSSRYLVKRTGEKVFLECVQDMDHENMFWYRQDPGLGLRLIYFSYDVKMKEKGDIPEGYSVSREKKERFSLILESASTNQTSMYLCASSPWDLRGEQFFGPGTRLTVL.

The chain joins TRBV7-8 to TRBJ1-1, with 7 bases matching TRBD1. CDR3 length: 14 amino acids. J gave up 5 bases and V 3 bases, and 6 bases lay outside the gene matches. The germline gives CDR1 SGHVS, CDR2 FQNEAQ. The CDR3 protein is CASSFRTGRTEAFF. CDR3 sequence (DNA): TGTGCCAGCAGCTTCAGGACAGGCCGGACTGAAGCTTTCTTT.

The chain is built from TRBV4-1 and TRBJ2-1; TRBD2 agrees at 9 bases. Germline V gives CDR1 MGHRA, CDR2 YSYEKL. J lost 4 bases, V lost 3 bases, and 7 bases had no gene match. This CDR3 is built from 16 residues. CDR3 nucleotides: TGCGCCAGCAGCCAGCCTACTAGCGGGCAATACAATGAGCAGTTCTTC. Protein sequence: CASSQPTSGQYNEQFF.

The V and J genes are TRBV23-1 and TRBJ2-3; D not certain. TRBV23-1 is an open reading frame whose function is uncertain. Trimming removed 2 bases at V and 3 bases at J, with 18 bases between. The CDR3 is 17 residues long. The CDR3 DNA reads as TGCGCCAGCAGTCAAGTTTCCCGACCGGTGGGGACAGATACGCAGTATTTT. As protein: CASSQVSRPVGTDTQYF.

This clonotype was seen at least ten times. The chain joins TRBV7-2 to TRBJ2-1; TRBD2 might be the D (5 bases). The V gene lost 4 bases and the J gene lost 10 bases, with 11 bases spanning the gap. CDR1 and CDR2 (germline): SGHTA, FQGNSA. The CDR3 is 12 amino acids. The CDR3 reads CASSSTGLEQFF. The CDR3 DNA follows: TGTGCCAGCAGCTCTACGGGGTTGGAGCAGTTCTTC.

V usage is TRBV12-3 or TRBV12-4 and J usage is TRBJ1-3, with D unresolved. CDR3 length equals 15 residues. Deletions cut 4 bases from V and 0 bases from J, with 10 bases between. The CDR3: CASSYRRYSGNTIYF. The CDR3 DNA sequence: TGTGCCAGCAGTTACAGAAGATACTCTGGAAACACCATATATTTT.

The chain joins TRBV7-9 to TRBJ1-2; 8 positions agree with TRBD1. Looked up from germline, CDR1 is SEHNR and CDR2 is FQNEAQ (reference sequence). V lost 4 bases and J lost 6; bases outside the gene matches: 7. This CDR3 is built from 14 residues. The CDR3 coding sequence is TGTGCCAGCAGCTCGTCGGGACAGGCCGATGGCTACACCTTC. It specifies CASSSSGQADGYTF.

This chain joins TRBV2 and TRBJ1-5; TRBD1 matches 7 bases. CDR1 and CDR2 (germline): SNHLY, FYNNEI. With V trimmed by 5 bases and J by 6 bases, 7 bases remained unmatched. The length of the CDR3 is 14 residues. The CDR3 reads CASSTDRDSQPQHF. DNA for the CDR3: TGTGCCAGCAGTACAGACAGGGATAGTCAGCCCCAGCATTTT.

This clonotype has a handful of counts. The chain couples TRBV24-1 to TRBJ2-5; D gene uncertain. The CDR3 spans 17 residues. The V end lost 9 bases, the J end lost 5 bases, and 27 bases lay between the germline ends. Germline V CDR1 and CDR2: KGHDR, SFDVKD. As DNA, the CDR3 is TGTGCCACCCCGTCAACCGGAGCCACCCCCCGAGGCGAGACCCAGTACTTC. It encodes CATPSTGATPRGETQYF.

A few counts support this clonotype. V gene TRBV14 combines with J gene TRBJ2-5, with D perhaps TRBD1 (5 bases). The CDR3 extends over 17 amino acids. The ends were cut back, 3 bases at V and 1 base at J, with 18 bases in the middle. CDR1 and CDR2 from the germline V gene are SGHDN and FVKESK. CDR3 DNA sequence: TGTGCCAGCAGCCAGGGGCATCCAGGGCGAGGCCAAGAGACCCAGTACTTC. This encodes CASSQGHPGRGQETQYF.

This clonotype was counted only a few times. The chain couples TRBV6-5 to TRBJ1-1; perhaps TRBD1 as D (5 bases). CDR1 is MNHEY and CDR2 is SVGAGI in the germline V gene. The CDR3 totals 13 residues. Trimming left V 2 bases short and J 6 bases short, with 10 bases between. CDR3 region: CASSYNDRAEAFF. The CDR3 DNA follows: TGTGCCAGCAGTTACAACGACAGAGCTGAAGCTTTCTTT.

This clonotype was found a few times. The chain has TRBV29-1 and TRBJ1-4; 9 bases fit TRBD1. J was trimmed by 4 bases and V by 6 bases; bases with no gene match: 12. The germline gives CDR1 SQVTM, CDR2 ANQGSEA. The CDR3 covers 16 residues. Written as DNA, the CDR3 is TGCAGCGTCAAACCGGGACAGGGAGCCTATAATGAAAAACTGTTTTTT. The encoded protein is CSVKPGQGAYNEKLFF. Complete variable domain (other parts from reference TRBV29-1 and TRBJ1-4): SAVISQKPSRDICQRGTSLTIQCQVDSQVTMMFWYRQQPGQSLTLIATANQGSEATYESGFVIDKFPISRPNLTFSTLTVSNMSPEDSSIYLCSVKPGQGAYNEKLFFGSGTQLSVL.

This clonotype showed up many times. The V call is TRBV24-1, the J call TRBJ2-2; 9 nucleotides align to TRBD2. The CDR3 runs 16 residues. Germline CDR1 reads KGHDR; CDR2 reads SFDVKD. V shed 3 bases and J 6 bases; nucleotides not matched to a gene: 7. CDR3 loop: CATSDVAGVRSGELFF. CDR3 bases: TGTGCCACCAGTGATGTAGCGGGGGTGAGGTCCGGGGAGCTGTTTTTT.

The DNA of the CDR3 is TGTGCCAGCAGCCAAGTGGGCACCGGGGAGCTGTTTTTT. Amino acids: CASSQVGTGELFF. The genes are TRBV3-1 and TRBJ2-2; D unresolved. CDR3 length equals 13 residues. Germline lookup yields CDR1 LGHDT and CDR2 YNNKEL (reference sequence). V lost 1 base, J lost 4 bases, and 4 bases lay in between.

The chain has TRBV3-1 and TRBJ1-5, with 7 bases matching TRBD1. The length of the CDR3 is 17 residues. Germline V gene data show CDR1 as LGHDT and CDR2 as YNNKEL (reference sequence). J was trimmed by 4 bases and V by 1 base; bases with no gene match: 10. CDR3 sequence: CASSQGVRDRGNQPQHF. CDR3 nucleotides: TGTGCCAGCAGCCAAGGGGTCCGGGACAGAGGGAATCAGCCCCAGCATTTT.

This rearrangement joins TRBV20-1 to TRBJ2-3, with D perhaps given as TRBD1 or TRBD2 (6 bases each). The CDR3 covers 14 residues. V was shortened by 3 bases and J by 4 bases, with 14 bases between the two germline ends. The V gene's germline CDR1 is DFQATT and CDR2 SNEGSKA (reference sequence). The CDR3 coding sequence is TGCAGTGCTAGTAGGGGGGCGCGACCAGATACGCAGTATTTT. Encoded protein: CSASRGARPDTQYF.

This clonotype was observed many times. V is TRBV10-3 and J is TRBJ2-7; possibly TRBD2 for D (6 bases). The V gene lost 7 bases and the J gene lost 6 bases, with 16 bases spanning the gap. The CDR3 is made up of 13 amino acids. CDR1 and CDR2 from the germline V gene are ENHRY and SYGVKD. The CDR3 coding sequence is TGTGCCATCAACCGACTAGGAATGTTCGAGCAGTACGTC. Translating it yields CAINRLGMFEQYV.

The CDR3 DNA is TGCGCCAGCAGCTTGGCTCGGGCAGCTGAAGCTTTCTTT. Encoded protein: CASSLARAAEAFF. The chain joins TRBV5-1 to TRBJ1-1; no firm D call. The V gene lost 0 bases and the J gene lost 6 bases, with 9 bases spanning the gap. Germline V gene sequence: CDR1 SGHRS, CDR2 YFSETQ. This CDR3 contains 13 residues.

Ten or more counts support this clonotype. The chain couples TRBV5-1 to TRBJ1-6; 8 bases are shared with TRBD1. Germline V gene lookup returns CDR1 SGHRS and CDR2 YFSETQ. V lost 2 bases to trimming and J lost 7 bases; unmatched junction nucleotides: 2. The CDR3 length is 14 residues. The DNA of the CDR3 is TGCGCCAGCAGCTTCACAGGGGGAAATTCACCCCTCCACTTT. The encoded protein is CASSFTGGNSPLHF.

This clonotype occurred a few times. The rearrangement joins TRBV6-2 or TRBV6-3 to TRBJ1-2; TRBD1 aligns across 7 bases. Trimming took 10 bases from V and 4 from J; bases not matched to a gene: 9. The V gene's germline CDR1 is MNHEY and CDR2 SVGEGT. The CDR3 extends over 13 amino acids. The CDR3 DNA is TGTGCCACCTCCGACAGGGAAATCTATGGCTACACCTTC. Its translation: CATSDREIYGYTF.

The sample holds a few counts of this clonotype. The chain links TRBV10-3 to TRBJ2-7; D might be TRBD2 (6 bases). This CDR3 spans 16 amino acids. V dropped 3 bases and J dropped 2 bases, with 17 bases sitting between them. In germline, CDR1 is ENHRY, CDR2 SYGVKD. This CDR3 reads CAISDKGGTEAYEQYF. The CDR3 DNA follows: TGTGCCATCAGTGATAAAGGCGGGACGGAAGCCTACGAGCAGTACTTC.

The chain employs TRBV6-2 or TRBV6-3 and TRBJ2-7; TRBD1 might be the D (7 bases). Germline V lookup: CDR1 MNHEY, CDR2 SVGEGT. V lost 8 bases and J 7 bases, leaving 18 bases between the germline ends. The CDR3 is 13 amino acids. The CDR3 loop is CASWGDSQREQYV. In DNA form, the CDR3 reads TGTGCCAGCTGGGGGGACAGCCAGCGGGAGCAGTACGTC.